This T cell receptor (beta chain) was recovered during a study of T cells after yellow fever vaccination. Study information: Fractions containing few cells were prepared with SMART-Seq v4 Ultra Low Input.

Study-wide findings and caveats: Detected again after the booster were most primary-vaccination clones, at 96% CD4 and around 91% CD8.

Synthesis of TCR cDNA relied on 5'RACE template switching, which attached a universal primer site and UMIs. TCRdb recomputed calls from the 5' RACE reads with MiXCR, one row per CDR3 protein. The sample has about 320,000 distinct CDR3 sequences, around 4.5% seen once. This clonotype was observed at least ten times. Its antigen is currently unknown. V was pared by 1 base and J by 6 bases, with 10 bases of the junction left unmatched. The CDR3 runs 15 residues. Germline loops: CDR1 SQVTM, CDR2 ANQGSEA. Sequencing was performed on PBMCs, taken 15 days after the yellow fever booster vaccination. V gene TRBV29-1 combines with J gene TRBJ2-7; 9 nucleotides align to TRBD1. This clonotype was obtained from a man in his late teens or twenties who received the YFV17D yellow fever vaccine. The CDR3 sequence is CSVEVHGTGNFEQYF. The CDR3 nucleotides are TGCAGCGTTGAAGTTCACGGGACAGGGAACTTCGAGCAGTACTTC.